This TCR beta chain was captured by sequencing in a study of cytomegalovirus exposure and HLA in healthy donors. Overall study: Genetic ancestry analysis placed around 76% of the approximately 390 donors that were genotyped in the Caucasian-associated cluster.

Overall study results and limits: Earlier findings revealed that most TCR beta V segments proved productive either about 90% or about 30% of the time.

With regard to this clone: The antigen is undetermined.

Germline V lookup: CDR1 SGHVS, CDR2 FQNEAQ. V was clipped by 1 base and J by 4 bases; unmatched bases: 4. CDR3 length: 15 amino acids. PCR primers comprised 60 Vbeta and 13 Jbeta primers. This table comes from immunoSEQ multiplex PCR, and its TCRdb copy is limited to in-frame clones, with some not included. The table records tens of thousands of clones, around three quarters of them present only once. The chain employs TRBV7-8 and TRBJ1-1, with 9 nucleotides matching TRBD1. This receptor was identified in a male donor in good health and CMV-seronegative. Sequenced: PBMCs. CDR3 residues: CASSLVETGGTEAFF. The CDR3 DNA reads as TGTGCCAGCAGCTTAGTGGAGACAGGGGGCACTGAAGCTTTCTTT.